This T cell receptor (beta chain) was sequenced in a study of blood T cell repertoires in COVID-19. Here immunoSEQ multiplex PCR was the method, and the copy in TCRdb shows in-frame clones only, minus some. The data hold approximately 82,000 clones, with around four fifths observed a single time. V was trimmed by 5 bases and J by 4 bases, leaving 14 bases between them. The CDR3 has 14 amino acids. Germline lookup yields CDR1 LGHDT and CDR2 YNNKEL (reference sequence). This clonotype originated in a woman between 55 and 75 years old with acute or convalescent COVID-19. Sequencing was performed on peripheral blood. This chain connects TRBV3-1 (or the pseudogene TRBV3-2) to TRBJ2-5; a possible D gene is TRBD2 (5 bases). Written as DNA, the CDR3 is TGTGCCAGCAGCGGAAGGAGAAGCGGAGAGACCCAGTACTTC. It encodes CASSGRRSGETQYF.